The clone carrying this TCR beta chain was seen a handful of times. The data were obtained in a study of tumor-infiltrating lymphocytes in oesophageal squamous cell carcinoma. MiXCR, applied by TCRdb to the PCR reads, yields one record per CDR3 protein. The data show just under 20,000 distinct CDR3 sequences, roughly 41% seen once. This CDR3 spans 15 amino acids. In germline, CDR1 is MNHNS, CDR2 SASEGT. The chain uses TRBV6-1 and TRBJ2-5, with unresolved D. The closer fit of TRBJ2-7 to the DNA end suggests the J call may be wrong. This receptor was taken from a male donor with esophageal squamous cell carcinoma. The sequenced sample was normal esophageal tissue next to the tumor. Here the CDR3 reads CASSESSARKDEQYF. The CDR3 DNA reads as TGTGCCAGCAGTGAAAGCTCAGCACGGAAAGACGAGCAGTACTTC.